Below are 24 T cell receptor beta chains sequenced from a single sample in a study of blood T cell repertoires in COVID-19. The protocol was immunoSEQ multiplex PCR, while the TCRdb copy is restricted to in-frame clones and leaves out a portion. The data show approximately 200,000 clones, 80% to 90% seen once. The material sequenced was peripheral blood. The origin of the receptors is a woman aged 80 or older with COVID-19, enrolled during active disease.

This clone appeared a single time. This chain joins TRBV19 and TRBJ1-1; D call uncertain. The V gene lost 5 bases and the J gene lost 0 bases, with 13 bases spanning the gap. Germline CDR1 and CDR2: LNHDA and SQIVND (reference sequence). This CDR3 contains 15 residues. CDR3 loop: CASSAYSLMNTEAFF. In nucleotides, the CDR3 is TGTGCCAGTAGTGCCTACAGCCTCATGAACACTGAAGCTTTCTTT.

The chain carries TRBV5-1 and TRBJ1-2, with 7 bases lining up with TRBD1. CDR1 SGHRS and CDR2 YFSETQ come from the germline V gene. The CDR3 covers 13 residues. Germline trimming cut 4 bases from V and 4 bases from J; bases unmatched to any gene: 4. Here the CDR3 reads CASSPGQTYGYTF. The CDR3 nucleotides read TGCGCCAGCAGCCCGGGACAGACCTATGGCTACACCTTC.

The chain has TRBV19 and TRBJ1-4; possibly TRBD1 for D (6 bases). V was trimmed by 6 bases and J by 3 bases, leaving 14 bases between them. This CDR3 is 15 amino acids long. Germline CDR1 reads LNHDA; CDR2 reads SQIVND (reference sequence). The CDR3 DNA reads TGTGCCAGTAGGGGGGCGGACACAGCTAATGAAAAACTGTTTTTT. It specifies CASRGADTANEKLFF.

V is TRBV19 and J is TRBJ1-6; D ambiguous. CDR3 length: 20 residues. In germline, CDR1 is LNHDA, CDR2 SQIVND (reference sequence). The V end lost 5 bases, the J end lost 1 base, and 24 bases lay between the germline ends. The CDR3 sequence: CASSLTPAASGGSYNSPLHF. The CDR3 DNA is TGTGCCAGTAGTTTGACCCCGGCCGCTTCCGGAGGGTCCTATAATTCACCCCTCCACTTT.

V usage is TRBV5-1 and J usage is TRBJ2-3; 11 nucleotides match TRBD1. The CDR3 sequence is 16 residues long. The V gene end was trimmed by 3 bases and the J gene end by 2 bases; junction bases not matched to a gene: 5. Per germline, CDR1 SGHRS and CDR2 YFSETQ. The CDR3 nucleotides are TGCGCCAGCAGCTGGAGGACAGGGGGCGACACAGATACGCAGTATTTT. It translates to CASSWRTGGDTDTQYF.

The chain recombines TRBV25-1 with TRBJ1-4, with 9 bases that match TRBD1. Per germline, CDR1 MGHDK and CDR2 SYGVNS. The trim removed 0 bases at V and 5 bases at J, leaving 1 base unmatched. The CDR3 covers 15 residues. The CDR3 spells CASSEYGTGNEKLFF. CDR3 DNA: TGTGCCAGCAGTGAATACGGGACAGGGAATGAAAAACTGTTTTTT.

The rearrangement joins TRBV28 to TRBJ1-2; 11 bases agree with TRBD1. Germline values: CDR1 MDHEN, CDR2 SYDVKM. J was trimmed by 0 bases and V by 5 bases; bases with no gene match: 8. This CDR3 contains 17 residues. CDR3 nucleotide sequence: TGTGCCAGCAGTGAACCGGGACAGGGGGTTTCTAACTATGGCTACACCTTC. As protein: CASSEPGQGVSNYGYTF.

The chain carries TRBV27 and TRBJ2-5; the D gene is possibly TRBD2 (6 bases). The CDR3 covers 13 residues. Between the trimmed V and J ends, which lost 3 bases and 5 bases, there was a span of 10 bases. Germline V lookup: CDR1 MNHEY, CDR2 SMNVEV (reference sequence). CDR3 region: CASSLGGRETQYF. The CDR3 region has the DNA TGTGCCAGCAGTTTGGGTGGGAGGGAGACCCAGTACTTC.

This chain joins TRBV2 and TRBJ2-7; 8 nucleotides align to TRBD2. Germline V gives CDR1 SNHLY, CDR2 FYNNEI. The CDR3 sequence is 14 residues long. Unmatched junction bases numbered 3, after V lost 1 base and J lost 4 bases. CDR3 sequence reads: CASSEVPSGYEQYV. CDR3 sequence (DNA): TGTGCCAGCAGTGAAGTCCCTAGCGGGTACGAGCAGTACGTC.

The CDR3 here is CASSFGPREDTQYF. CDR3 sequence (DNA): TGTGCCAGCAGCTTTGGGCCGCGGGAAGATACGCAGTATTTT. V gene TRBV7-9 combines with J gene TRBJ2-3, with TRBD2 as a possible D gene (6 bases). The CDR3 runs to 14 residues. The V end lost 3 bases, the J end lost 5 bases, and 12 bases lay between the germline ends. CDR1 is SEHNR and CDR2 is FQNEAQ in the germline V gene (reference sequence).

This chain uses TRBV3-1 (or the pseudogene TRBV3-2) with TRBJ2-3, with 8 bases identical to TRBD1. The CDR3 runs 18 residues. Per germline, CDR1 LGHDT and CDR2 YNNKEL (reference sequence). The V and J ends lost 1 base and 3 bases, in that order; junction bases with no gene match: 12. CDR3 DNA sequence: TGTGCCAGCAGCCAAGTTCTTTCAGGGGGCCGGGAAACAGATACGCAGTATTTT. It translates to CASSQVLSGGRETDTQYF.

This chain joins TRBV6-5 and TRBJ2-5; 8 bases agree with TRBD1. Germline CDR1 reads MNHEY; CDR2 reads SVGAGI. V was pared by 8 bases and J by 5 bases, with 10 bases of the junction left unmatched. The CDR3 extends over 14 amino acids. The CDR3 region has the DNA TGTGCCAGCTTGAGTCAACAGGGGGGCGAGACCCAGTACTTC. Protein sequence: CASLSQQGGETQYF.

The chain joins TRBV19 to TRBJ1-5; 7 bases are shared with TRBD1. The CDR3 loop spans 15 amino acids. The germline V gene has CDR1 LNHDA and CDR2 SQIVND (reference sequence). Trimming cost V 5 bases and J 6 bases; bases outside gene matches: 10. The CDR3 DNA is TGTGCCAGTAGTGACGGACAGGCGACGGGTCAGCCCCAGCATTTT. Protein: CASSDGQATGQPQHF. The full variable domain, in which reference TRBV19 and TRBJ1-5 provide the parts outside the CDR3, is DGGITQSPKYLFRKEGQNVTLSCEQNLNHDAMYWYRQDPGQGLRLIYYSQIVNDFQKGDIAEGYSVSREKKESFPLTVTSAQKNPTAFYLCASSDGQATGQPQHFGDGTRLSIL.

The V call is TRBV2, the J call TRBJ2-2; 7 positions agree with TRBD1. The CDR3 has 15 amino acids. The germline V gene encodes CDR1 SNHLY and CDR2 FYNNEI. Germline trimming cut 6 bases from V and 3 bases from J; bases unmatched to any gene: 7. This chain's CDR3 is CASSSQQGDTGELFF. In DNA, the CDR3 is TGTGCCAGCAGCAGCCAGCAGGGGGACACCGGGGAGCTGTTTTTT.

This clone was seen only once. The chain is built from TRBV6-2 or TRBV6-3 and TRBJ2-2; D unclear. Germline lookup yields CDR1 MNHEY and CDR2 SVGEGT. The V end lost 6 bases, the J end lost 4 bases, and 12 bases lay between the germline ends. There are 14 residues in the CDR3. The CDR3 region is CASSPMFSTGELFF. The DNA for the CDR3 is TGTGCCAGCAGCCCCATGTTTTCCACCGGGGAGCTGTTTTTT.

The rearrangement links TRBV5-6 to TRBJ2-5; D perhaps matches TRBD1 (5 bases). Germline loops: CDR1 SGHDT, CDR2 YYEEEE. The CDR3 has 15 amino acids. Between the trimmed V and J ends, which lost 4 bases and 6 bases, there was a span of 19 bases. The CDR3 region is CASSRRAANLKTQYF. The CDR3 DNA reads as TGTGCCAGCAGCCGCAGGGCAGCAAATTTAAAGACCCAGTACTTC.

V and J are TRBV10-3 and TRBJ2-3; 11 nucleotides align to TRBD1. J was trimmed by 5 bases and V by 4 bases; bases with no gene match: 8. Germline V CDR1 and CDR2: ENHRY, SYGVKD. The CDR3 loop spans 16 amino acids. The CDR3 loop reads CAISGTGGRVGDTQYF. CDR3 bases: TGTGCCATCAGTGGGACAGGGGGCCGTGTTGGAGATACGCAGTATTTT.

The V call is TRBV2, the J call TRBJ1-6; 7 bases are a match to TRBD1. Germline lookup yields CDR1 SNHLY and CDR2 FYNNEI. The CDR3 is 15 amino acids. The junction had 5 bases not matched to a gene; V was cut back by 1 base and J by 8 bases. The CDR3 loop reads CASSEGTGWDSPLHF. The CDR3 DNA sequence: TGTGCCAGCAGTGAAGGGACAGGTTGGGATTCACCCCTCCACTTT.

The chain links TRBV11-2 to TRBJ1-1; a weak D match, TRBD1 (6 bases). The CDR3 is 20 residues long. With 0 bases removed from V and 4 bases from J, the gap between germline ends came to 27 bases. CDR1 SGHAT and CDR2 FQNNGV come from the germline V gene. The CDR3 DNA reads TGTGCCAGCAGCTTAGATCCCCCGGGCTTAGTCAGGGGAAGAGGCACTGAAGCTTTCTTT. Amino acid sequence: CASSLDPPGLVRGRGTEAFF.

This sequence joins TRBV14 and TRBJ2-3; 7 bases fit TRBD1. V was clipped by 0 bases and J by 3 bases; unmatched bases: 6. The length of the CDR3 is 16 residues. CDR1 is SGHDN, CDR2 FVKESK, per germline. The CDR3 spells CASSQDRQGGTDTQYF. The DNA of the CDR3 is TGTGCCAGCAGCCAAGATCGACAGGGTGGGACAGATACGCAGTATTTT.

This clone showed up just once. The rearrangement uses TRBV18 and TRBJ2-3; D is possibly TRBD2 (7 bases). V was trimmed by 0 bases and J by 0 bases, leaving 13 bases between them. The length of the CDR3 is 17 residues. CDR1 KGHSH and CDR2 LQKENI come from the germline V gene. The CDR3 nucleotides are TGTGCCAGCTCACCACCGTTAGGGGGAGGGAGCACAGATACGCAGTATTTT. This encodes CASSPPLGGGSTDTQYF.

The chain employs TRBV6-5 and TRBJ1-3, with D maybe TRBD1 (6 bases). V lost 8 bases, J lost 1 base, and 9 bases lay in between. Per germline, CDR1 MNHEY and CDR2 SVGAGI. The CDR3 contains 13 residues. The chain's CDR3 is CASSGQSGNTIYF. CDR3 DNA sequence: TGTGCCAGCTCCGGACAGTCTGGAAACACCATATATTTT.

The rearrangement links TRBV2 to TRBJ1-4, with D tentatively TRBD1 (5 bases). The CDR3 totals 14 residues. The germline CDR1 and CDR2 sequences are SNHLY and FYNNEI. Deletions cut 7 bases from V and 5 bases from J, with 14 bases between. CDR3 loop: CASTPWGGNEKLFF. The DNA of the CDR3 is TGTGCCAGCACACCGTGGGGCGGAAATGAAAAACTGTTTTTT.

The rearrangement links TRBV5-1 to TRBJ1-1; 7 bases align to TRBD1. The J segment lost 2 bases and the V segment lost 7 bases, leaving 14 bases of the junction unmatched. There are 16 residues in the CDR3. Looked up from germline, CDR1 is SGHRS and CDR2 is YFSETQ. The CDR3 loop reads CASVKGASDVNTEAFF. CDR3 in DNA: TGCGCCAGCGTGAAGGGGGCTAGCGATGTCAACACTGAAGCTTTCTTT.